This T cell receptor (beta chain) was identified in a study of monozygotic twins with inflammatory bowel disease (dated by TCRdb to about 2019). With regard to the full study: In total, 30 or so monozygotic twin pairs made up the full study: 19 Danish pairs, all IBD-discordant, plus nine German pairs, of which four were IBD-concordant and five were IBD-discordant. Disease-associated traits were sought mainly through comparisons between IBD patients and their genetically identical healthy co-twins within discordant pairs. Each individual had, on average, about 151 000 unique TCRalpha sequences and 181 000 unique TCRbeta sequences available for analysis.

Libraries were prepared through 5' RACE. For each TCR library, approximately 3.5 ug of total RNA was used. For each sample, cDNA synthesis with SMARTScribe reverse transcriptase was split into eight separate reactions. During cDNA synthesis, template switching was used to introduce unique molecular identifiers that contained a 6-nucleotide sample barcode. TCRalpha and TCRbeta cDNA was amplified by two nested PCRs of about 15 and 9 cycles, with bead purification after each PCR. Before amplification, the cDNA was treated with uracil DNA-glycosylase and purified using the QIAquick PCR purification kit. The second PCR added Illumina TruSeq-compatible adapters along with sample-specific barcodes. TapeStation and Qubit were used to check library quality and concentration, and about 5.2 ng of each library went into the pool. The pooled libraries were sequenced with 2 x 100 bp reads and custom sequencing primers on an Illumina HiSeq2500 single-index Rapid Run. Per the source publication's procedure: MiGEC version 1.2.6 was used for UMI-based consensus assembly, which corrected PCR and sequencing errors. MiXCR version 2.1.1 was used for V(D)J alignment, clonotype assembly and CDR3 extraction. To normalise gene usage, clonotype sharing and MAIT/NKT TCR abundance, the analysis used the top 1000, 10 000 and 20 000 clonotypes per sample. After downsampling to 27 000 UMIs, diversity was calculated as the inverse Simpson index using the vegan R package. Paired Mann-Whitney U tests were applied to discordant twin pairs, with Benjamini-Hochberg correction for multiple testing. TCRdb reprocessed the reads, and each CDR3 protein sequence is entered once, without DNA. TCRdb's processing, not the authors', yielded these V and J calls. The sample's records list approximately 100,000 distinct CDR3 sequences. The ten biggest clones cover around 12% of the sample.

A remark on this clonotype: Its antigen is not yet known.

From its cysteine to its phenylalanine, the CDR3 spans 13 amino acids. No DNA was logged. CDR1 and CDR2 (SGHRS, YFSETQ) derive from the germline V gene. Overall results and qualifications from the work: Measured by the inverse Simpson index, TCRbeta repertoire diversity was lower in IBD patients than in their healthy co-twins. Background noise and inter-individual variability may have been introduced into the repertoires by the differing immunosuppressive treatments among patients. No difference in repertoire similarity was observed between concordant and discordant twins, possibly owing to limited statistical power. IBD patients shared fewer clonotypes with other individuals than healthy twins did, most markedly in patients showing signs of disease activity. No single strong signal or clonotype linked to IBD turned up in the results, so the idea that one exists was not supported. Different T cell subtypes could not be distinguished in the analysis.

From each donor, an approximately 2.5 ml peripheral blood sample was drawn into PAXgene tubes and stored at -80 degrees C. Total RNA was isolated from whole blood with the PAXgene blood miRNA kit on an automated QIAcube, without T cell sorting. Peripheral blood from monozygotic twin pairs who were concordant or discordant for inflammatory bowel disease underwent deep TCRalpha and TCRbeta repertoire profiling using unique molecular barcoding. Smoking habits were recorded for all twin pairs, and each individual was classified as a current, former or never smoker. The sample was blood. The chain joins TRBV5-1 to TRBJ1-1. This TCR derives from a human donor with ulcerative colitis or Crohn's disease, or a healthy co-twin of an affected twin (not recorded which). The encoded CDR3 is CASSFLTNTEAFF.